This TCR beta chain was retrieved from a study of response to subunit inactivated influenza vaccine. TCRdb passed the RT-PCR reads through MiXCR, listing each CDR3 protein once. The table lists about 570,000 distinct CDR3 sequences, about 11% of them singletons. Germline V lookup: CDR1 SSHAT, CDR2 FNYEAQ (reference sequence). This CDR3 is 17 amino acids long. The ends lost 6 bases at V and 0 bases at J; junction bases unmatched: 11. This sample also belongs to another study, concerning T cells expressing NK-cell markers. From that paper: Libraries used 5'RACE template switching adding universal primer site and UMIs. HCMV seropositivity marked most of the eight sequenced donors; one was seronegative.

V usage is TRBV7-7 and J usage is TRBJ2-3; 8 nucleotides match TRBD2. The sequenced sample was PBMCs from blood, obtained on the day of vaccination. This clonotype was sampled from a man in his fifties who received an inactivated influenza vaccine. CDR3 bases: TGTGCCAGCAGTCCCCGTGGGACTAGGGACAGCACAGATACGCAGTATTTT. As protein: CASSPRGTRDSTDTQYF.